This T cell receptor (beta chain) emerged from a study of beta chain features in type 1 diabetes. Between the trimmed V and J ends, which lost 4 bases and 8 bases, there was a span of 11 bases. Germline V gene sequence: CDR1 SQVTM, CDR2 ANQGSEA. The CDR3 is 12 residues long. Expressed TCRB transcripts got sequenced, as all isolated RNA was reverse transcribed. This table comes from immunoSEQ multiplex PCR, and its TCRdb copy is limited to in-frame clones, with some not included. The table shows a few hundred thousand clones, with more than 12% occurring only once. This clone was picked up a small number of times.

This clonotype was sampled from a woman aged 18-29 years in good health. V and J are TRBV29-1 and TRBJ1-4; no clear D. Sequenced: naive CD4+ T cells from blood. The CDR3 DNA sequence: TGCAGCGTTGTCGGGGATGGGGAAAAACTGTTTTTT. The encoded protein is CSVVGDGEKLFF. The complete variable domain, with remaining parts taken from reference TRBV29-1 and TRBJ1-4, reads SAVISQKPSRDICQRGTSLTIQCQVDSQVTMMFWYRQQPGQSLTLIATANQGSEATYESGFVIDKFPISRPNLTFSTLTVSNMSPEDSSIYLCSVVGDGEKLFFGSGTQLSVL.